This T cell receptor beta chain was identified during a study of T cells after yellow fever vaccination. Study background: Those fractions that held only low numbers of cells were prepared using the SMART-Seq v4 Ultra Low Input RNA kit.

CDR1 and CDR2 from the germline V gene are SGDLS and YYNGEE. Trimming removed 0 bases from V and 10 bases from J, with 14 bases in between. The CDR3 runs to 14 residues. This clonotype was seen a handful of times. Each CDR3 protein gets one entry after TCRdb re-called the 5' RACE reads with MiXCR. The table shows approximately 550,000 distinct CDR3 sequences, with around 21% occurring only once. Sequenced material: PBMCs, taken 15 days after the yellow fever booster vaccination. The rearrangement uses TRBV9 and TRBJ2-1; possible D gene TRBD2, 5 bases. The sequence was obtained from a young man who received the YFV17D yellow fever vaccine. The CDR3 DNA is TGTGCCAGCAGCGTAGTAGCCCATTCGGGGGAGCAGTTCTTC. This encodes CASSVVAHSGEQFF.